This TCR beta chain derives from a study of T cells in localized non-small cell lung cancer. Clones were sequenced by immunoSEQ multiplex PCR, and TCRdb holds only the in-frame ones, with some missing. The sample yields 15,000 or so clones, 70% to 90% seen once. The V and J ends lost 2 bases and 3 bases respectively, with 11 bases between them. The CDR3 consists of 14 residues. Germline V lookup: CDR1 MDHEN, CDR2 SYDVKM. The source material was peripheral blood, sampled before any cancer treatment. This sequence joins TRBV28 and TRBJ2-7, with D possibly called TRBD1 or TRBD2 (5 bases each). This clonotype was sampled from a female donor at least 60 years old with stage III squamous cell lung carcinoma. This CDR3 reads CASSLVGTDYEQYF. CDR3 DNA sequence: TGTGCCAGCAGTTTAGTCGGGACGGACTACGAGCAGTACTTC.